One sample yielded the 4 T cell receptor beta chains listed below, sequenced in a study of T cell responses to AZD1222 COVID-19 vaccine. The method was immunoSEQ multiplex PCR; TCRdb's version includes in-frame clones alone and lacks a portion of them. The repertoire has tens of thousands of clones, 70% to 90% of them found once; the top ten carry 16%. The sequencing here drew on peripheral blood, taken on day 0 of AZD1222 vaccination. Every receptor here comes from an adult in good health.

The CDR3 region has the DNA TGTGCCAGCAGCCTAAGCGGGAGCTTTAACTATGGCTACACCTTC. It codes for CASSLSGSFNYGYTF. V gene TRBV11-2 combines with J gene TRBJ1-2; D uncertain. Germline lookup yields CDR1 SGHAT and CDR2 FQNNGV. V gave up 5 bases and J gave up 1 base, with 14 bases separating them. CDR3 length: 15 amino acids.

V and J are TRBV2 and TRBJ2-5; tentatively, D is TRBD2 (6 bases). With 10 bases removed from V and 0 bases from J, the gap between germline ends came to 12 bases. The CDR3 has 13 residues. The germline V gene encodes CDR1 SNHLY and CDR2 FYNNEI. The CDR3 reads CATLRDYQETQYF. The CDR3 DNA follows: TGTGCCACCCTCCGGGACTACCAAGAGACCCAGTACTTC.

The chain has TRBV14 and TRBJ2-5; 10 bases line up with TRBD2. The CDR3 runs to 16 residues. V lost 4 bases, J lost 5 bases, and 10 bases stayed unmatched. Germline loops: CDR1 SGHDN, CDR2 FVKESK. CDR3 loop: CASSLSAGGLWETQYF. CDR3 nucleotide sequence: TGTGCCAGCAGCCTTTCAGCGGGAGGGCTCTGGGAGACCCAGTACTTC.

The chain combines TRBV18 with TRBJ2-1; the D gene is possibly TRBD1 (5 bases). CDR1 KGHSH and CDR2 LQKENI come from the germline V gene. V shed 5 bases and J shed 5 bases, with 7 bases lying between them. This CDR3 comprises 12 residues. The CDR3 nucleotides read TGTGCCAGCTCAACAGGAAACAATGAGCAGTTCTTC. It translates to CASSTGNNEQFF.